This TCR beta chain is from a study of cytomegalovirus exposure and HLA in healthy donors. Overall study context: HLA-typed donors were the source of about 85 million unique TCRs, which an early data release held. The study's findings and limits: Among TCR sequences, most were rare, though some public TCRs appeared in many donors.

Healthy bone marrow donors made up the donors. The CDR3 loop spans 15 amino acids. The V end was cut by 2 bases, the J end by 2 bases, with 14 bases between. Comment on this clone: Its cognate antigen is unknown.

Researchers ran the PCR with 60 Vbeta and 13 Jbeta primers. Here immunoSEQ multiplex PCR was the method, and the copy in TCRdb shows in-frame clones only, minus some. The sample carries 100,000 or so clones, 74% recorded once. The sequence was obtained from a man aged 50-60 years in good health and CMV-seropositive. Material: PBMCs. The chain is built from TRBV5-3 and TRBJ2-7; D perhaps matches TRBD2 (6 bases). TRBV5-3 falls under the ORF class, with uncertain function. CDR3: CARSLGGDLPYEQYF. The CDR3 region has the DNA TGTGCCAGAAGCTTAGGAGGGGATTTACCCTACGAGCAGTACTTC.